At least ten counts were recorded for the clone carrying this T cell receptor (beta chain). To make TCR beta libraries, researchers used iRepertoire HTBI primers and Arm-PCR of CDR3 regions. Via MiXCR, TCRdb re-called the multiplex PCR reads, giving one row per CDR3 protein. This table has hundreds of thousands of distinct CDR3 sequences, less than 25% appearing once. The data are from a study of regulatory T cells in long-lasting Graves disease. Specified time point: persistent/refractory GD, antithyroid drugs over 5 years with positive TRAb. RNA isolated from PBMCs was used to make the TCR library. The diagnosis of Graves' disease used American Thyroid Association guidelines. Sequenced material: peripheral blood mononuclear cells (PBMCs), taken when the disease was refractory, from a patient treated with antithyroid drugs. The TCR sequence derives from a female donor with Graves disease.

CDR3 DNA: TGTGCCAGCACCTGGACGGGTAACACTGAAGCTTTCTTT. Translating gives CASTWTGNTEAFF. The rearrangement uses TRBV6-2 or TRBV6-3 and TRBJ1-1; no clear D. In germline, CDR1 is MNHEY, CDR2 SVGEGT. V was trimmed by 7 bases and J by 2 bases, leaving 11 bases between them. The CDR3 is 13 residues long.